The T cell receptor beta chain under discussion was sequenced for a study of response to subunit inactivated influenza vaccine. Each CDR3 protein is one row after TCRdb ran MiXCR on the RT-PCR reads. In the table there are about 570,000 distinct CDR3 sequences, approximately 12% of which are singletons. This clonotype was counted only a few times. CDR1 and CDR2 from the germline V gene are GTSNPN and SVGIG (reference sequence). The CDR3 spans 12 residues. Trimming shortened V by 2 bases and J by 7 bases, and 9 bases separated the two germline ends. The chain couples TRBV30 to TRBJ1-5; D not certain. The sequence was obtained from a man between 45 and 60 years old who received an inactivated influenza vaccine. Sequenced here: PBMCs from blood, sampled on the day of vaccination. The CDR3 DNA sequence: TGTGCCTGGAGTCTAGGCCCGCAGCCCCAGCATTTT. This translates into CAWSLGPQPQHF.